Reported below is one T cell receptor (beta chain). Its antigen is currently unknown. This sample was included in a study of cytomegalovirus exposure and HLA in healthy donors. Study-wide results and caveats: Later work found most CMV-associated TCR beta chains apparently HLA-restricted. It was confirmed in vitro that a few of the CMV-associated chains were specific for CMV antigens. Later analysis identified about 17,000 TCR beta sequences associated with HLA alleles, using a false discovery rate threshold of 0.05.

PCR was performed using 60 Vbeta and 13 Jbeta primers. Libraries were prepared by immunoSEQ multiplex PCR; TCRdb keeps only in-frame clonotypes and omits some of them. The table for this sample gives approximately 190,000 clones. With 0 bases removed from V and 7 bases from J, the gap between germline ends came to 7 bases. Germline-derived CDR1 and CDR2 are MGHRA and YSYEKL. The length of the CDR3 is 13 residues. The specimen was PBMCs. The gene calls are TRBV4-1 and TRBJ2-1; D not resolved. The clonotype originates from a boy under 18 in good health and CMV-seronegative. CDR3 sequence reads: CASSQDPGNEQFF. The CDR3 bases are TGCGCCAGCAGCCAAGATCCCGGGAATGAGCAGTTCTTC.